In this sample, the clone carrying this T cell receptor beta chain turned up a few times. Its antigen remains unidentified. Other DNA sequences of this sample code for an identical CDR3. Germline V gene sequence: CDR1 MNHEY, CDR2 SVGAGI. The CDR3 extends over 14 amino acids. V dropped 0 bases and J dropped 3 bases, with 9 bases sitting between them. CD4+ cells of the naive, central memory, regulatory and stem cell-like memory types were sorted via CD45RO/CCR7/CD25/CD127/CD95/CD27. The source of the sample is a study of beta chain features in type 1 diabetes. Study conclusions and caveats: TCRB CDR3s were moderately but significantly shorter in Type 1 diabetes patients in all four CD4+ subsets.

The authors reverse transcribed all of the isolated RNA, so sequencing captured expressed TCRB transcripts. Using immunoSEQ multiplex PCR, the repertoire was profiled, and TCRdb retains in-frame clones only, with some absent. The data show some 700,000 clones, with around 15% seen just once and 0.022% held by the top ten. Sequenced input: naive CD4+ T cells from blood. This clonotype originated in a man younger than 30 with type 1 diabetes. The chain carries TRBV6-5 and TRBJ2-7; D is ambiguous. The CDR3 here is CASSYSTDGYEQYF. DNA for the CDR3: TGTGCCAGCAGTTACTCCACGGACGGCTACGAGCAGTACTTC.